The sample holds a few counts of the clone carrying this TCR beta chain. This sample stems from a study of spatial heterogeneity in lung cancer. Time point specified: blood at routine non-recurrence follow-up after resection. Whole RNA obtained from tumor, nontumor lung or frozen PBMC underwent sequencing without sorting. Every TCR cDNA molecule bore its own unique molecular identifier. TCRdb reprocessed the 5' RACE reads via MiXCR and lists one record per CDR3 protein. This table has about 120,000 distinct CDR3 sequences, 9.5% to 15% appearing once. The receptor was derived from a male donor with early-stage non-small cell lung cancer. The starting material was PBMCs, obtained at follow-up.

The CDR3 DNA sequence: TGCGCCAGCAGCTTGGCCTCCCCGGATTCTGGAAACACCATATATTTT. It is translated as CASSLASPDSGNTIYF. V is TRBV5-1 and J is TRBJ1-3; D remains ambiguous. Germline loops: CDR1 SGHRS, CDR2 YFSETQ. This CDR3 contains 16 residues. V lost 0 bases to trimming and J lost 1 base, with 11 bases between them.